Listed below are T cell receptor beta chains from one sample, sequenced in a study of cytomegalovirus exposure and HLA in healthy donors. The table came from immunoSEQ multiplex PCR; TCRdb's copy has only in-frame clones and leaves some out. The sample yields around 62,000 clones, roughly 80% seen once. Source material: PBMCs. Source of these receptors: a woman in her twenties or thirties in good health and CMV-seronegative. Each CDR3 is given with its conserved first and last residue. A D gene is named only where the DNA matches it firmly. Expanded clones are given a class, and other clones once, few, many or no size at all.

CDR3 DNA: TGCGCCAGCAGCTTGGGACAGGGATCAGATACGCAGTATTTT; CDR3 protein: CASSLGQGSDTQYF; D gene: TRBD1; clone size: -; V gene: TRBV5-1; J gene: TRBJ2-3
CDR3 DNA: TGTGCCAGCAGAACAACATGGACAGGGGGCAAACAGCCCCAGCATTTT; CDR3 protein: CASRTTWTGGKQPQHF; D gene: TRBD1; clone size: -; V gene: TRBV28; J gene: TRBJ1-5
CDR3 DNA: TGTGCCAGCAGTGGACAGGGGTTTGAAGCTTTCTTT; CDR3 protein: CASSGQGFEAFF; D gene: TRBD1; clone size: -; V gene: TRBV2; J gene: TRBJ1-1
CDR3 DNA: TGCGCCAGCAGCCGGGGACAGGGACCAAGGAACACTGAAGCTTTCTTT; CDR3 protein: CASSRGQGPRNTEAFF; D gene: TRBD1; clone size: -; V gene: TRBV4-1; J gene: TRBJ1-1
CDR3 DNA: TGTGCCAGCAGGGGCCAGGGCCCTCTTTACGAGCAGTACTTC; CDR3 protein: CASRGQGPLYEQYF; D gene: -; clone size: -; V gene: TRBV11-3; J gene: TRBJ2-7
CDR3 DNA: TGCACCAGCAGCCTGGGGGACAGGGGTAGGGAGAACACTGAAGCTTTCTTT; CDR3 protein: CTSSLGDRGRENTEAFF; D gene: -; clone size: -; V gene: TRBV1; J gene: TRBJ1-1
CDR3 DNA: TGTGCCAGCAGCTTCCAGGGGCGCTCTGGAAACACCATATATTTT; CDR3 protein: CASSFQGRSGNTIYF; D gene: -; clone size: once; V gene: TRBV7-8; J gene: TRBJ1-3
CDR3 DNA: TGTGCCAGCAGCTTAGAGGTGGCGGTCTATGGCTACACCTTC; CDR3 protein: CASSLEVAVYGYTF; D gene: -; clone size: few; V gene: TRBV7-9; J gene: TRBJ1-2
CDR3 DNA: TGTGCCAGCAGCAGACGACAGGGGTACGAATACGAGCAGTACTTC; CDR3 protein: CASSRRQGYEYEQYF; D gene: TRBD1; clone size: -; V gene: TRBV9; J gene: TRBJ2-7
CDR3 DNA: TGTGCCAGTTCATACAGGACCTCAGATCAGCCCCAGCATTTT; CDR3 protein: CASSYRTSDQPQHF; D gene: -; clone size: once; V gene: TRBV13; J gene: TRBJ1-5
CDR3 DNA: TGTGCCAGCAGCCCGAAAGGGGCCGATACGCAGTATTTT; CDR3 protein: CASSPKGADTQYF; D gene: -; clone size: -; V gene: TRBV6-5; J gene: TRBJ2-3
CDR3 DNA: TGCGCCAGCAGCTTGGACAGGTTCTATGGCTACACCTTC; CDR3 protein: CASSLDRFYGYTF; D gene: -; clone size: -; V gene: TRBV5-1; J gene: TRBJ1-2
CDR3 DNA: TGTGCCAGTAGTGGACAGACCCATCAGCCCCAGCATTTT; CDR3 protein: CASSGQTHQPQHF; D gene: -; clone size: -; V gene: TRBV19; J gene: TRBJ1-5
CDR3 DNA: TGTGCCAGCAGCCGCGAAGTTGGGCGTCAGGGCTACACCTTC; CDR3 protein: CASSREVGRQGYTF; D gene: -; clone size: -; V gene: TRBV7-9; J gene: TRBJ1-2
CDR3 DNA: TGTGCTAGTGGGTTTGGCCCCTTAAGAACCGGGACAGGGGCCATATGGGCAGATACGCAGTATTTT; CDR3 protein: CASGFGPLRTGTGAIWADTQYF; D gene: TRBD1; clone size: -; V gene: TRBV12-5; J gene: TRBJ2-3
CDR3 DNA: TGTGCCAGCAGCTTAGTTCCTAGGACCCAGTACTTC; CDR3 protein: CASSLVPRTQYF; D gene: -; clone size: -; V gene: TRBV11-3; J gene: TRBJ2-5
CDR3 DNA: TGTGCCAGCAGCTCTGGACTAGCGGTCACAGATACGCAGTATTTT; CDR3 protein: CASSSGLAVTDTQYF; D gene: TRBD2; clone size: -; V gene: TRBV5-4; J gene: TRBJ2-3
CDR3 DNA: TGCGCCAGCAGCTTGCAGGGGACCCCCAGAAATACGCAGTATTTT; CDR3 protein: CASSLQGTPRNTQYF; D gene: -; clone size: few; V gene: TRBV5-1; J gene: TRBJ2-3
CDR3 DNA: TGTTCCAGCAGCCGTCGGGGGGCGTACTTC; CDR3 protein: CSSSRRGAYF; D gene: -; clone size: -; V gene: TRBV7-9; J gene: TRBJ1-2
CDR3 DNA: TGTGCCAGCAGTTTATGGCCCTCTGGAAACACCATATATTTT; CDR3 protein: CASSLWPSGNTIYF; D gene: -; clone size: -; V gene: TRBV27; J gene: TRBJ1-3
CDR3 DNA: TGTGCCAGCAACACCCCCGGGGAGGGGTATGGCTACACCTTC; CDR3 protein: CASNTPGEGYGYTF; D gene: -; clone size: -; V gene: TRBV5-4; J gene: TRBJ1-2
CDR3 DNA: TGTGCCAGCAGTTTCTGGTCTACGGGACAAGAGCAGTACTTC; CDR3 protein: CASSFWSTGQEQYF; D gene: -; clone size: few; V gene: TRBV27; J gene: TRBJ2-7
CDR3 DNA: TGTGCCAGCAGTTTAGAAGGTGGGGCCGGGGCCAACGTCCTGACTTTC; CDR3 protein: CASSLEGGAGANVLTF; D gene: -; clone size: -; V gene: TRBV27; J gene: TRBJ2-6
CDR3 DNA: TGCGCCAGCAGCTTGGGACTAGCGGGGGAGATCTACAATGAGCAGTTCTTC; CDR3 protein: CASSLGLAGEIYNEQFF; D gene: TRBD2; clone size: -; V gene: TRBV5-1; J gene: TRBJ2-1
CDR3 DNA: TGTGCCAGTAGTATCGGTGCGGGGTACGAGCAGTACTTC; CDR3 protein: CASSIGAGYEQYF; D gene: -; clone size: -; V gene: TRBV19; J gene: TRBJ2-7
CDR3 DNA: TGCGCCAGCAGTGTTGGGACAGGGGGCAATCAGCCCCAGCATTTT; CDR3 protein: CASSVGTGGNQPQHF; D gene: TRBD1; clone size: -; V gene: TRBV10-2; J gene: TRBJ1-5
CDR3 DNA: TGTGCCAGCAGTCACCTAGGGGCAGGATGGAGCACAGATACGCAGTATTTT; CDR3 protein: CASSHLGAGWSTDTQYF; D gene: -; clone size: -; V gene: TRBV28; J gene: TRBJ2-3
CDR3 DNA: TGTGCCAGCAGCTTCGGTTGGAGTTCCTCTGGAAACACCATATATTTT; CDR3 protein: CASSFGWSSSGNTIYF; D gene: -; clone size: -; V gene: TRBV7-8; J gene: TRBJ1-3
CDR3 DNA: TGTGCCACGCAAAGGACTGGAAGCTCTGGAAACACCATATATTTT; CDR3 protein: CATQRTGSSGNTIYF; D gene: -; clone size: once; V gene: TRBV7-2; J gene: TRBJ1-3
CDR3 DNA: TGTGCCAGCAGCTTAAGCGAGGGGGCGCGAACCGGGGAGCTGTTTTTT; CDR3 protein: CASSLSEGARTGELFF; D gene: TRBD1; clone size: -; V gene: TRBV7-2; J gene: TRBJ2-2
CDR3 DNA: TGTGCCAGCAGCCCCCGGGACAGCCTTTTCCAAGAGACCCAGTACTTC; CDR3 protein: CASSPRDSLFQETQYF; D gene: TRBD1; clone size: -; V gene: TRBV11-3; J gene: TRBJ2-5
CDR3 DNA: TGTGCCAGTAGTGTTACAGTGAGCTATGGCTACACCTTC; CDR3 protein: CASSVTVSYGYTF; D gene: -; clone size: -; V gene: TRBV19; J gene: TRBJ1-2
CDR3 DNA: TGTGCCAGCAGCACTTCGACAGGGAGCTCCTACGAGCAGTACTTC; CDR3 protein: CASSTSTGSSYEQYF; D gene: TRBD1; clone size: -; V gene: TRBV13; J gene: TRBJ2-7
CDR3 DNA: TGTGCCAGCAGCCAAGCGCGGGGGTCTGGAAACACCATATATTTT; CDR3 protein: CASSQARGSGNTIYF; D gene: -; clone size: -; V gene: TRBV14; J gene: TRBJ1-3
CDR3 DNA: TGCGCCAGCAGCCACATAACCCACACAGATACGCAGTATTTT; CDR3 protein: CASSHITHTDTQYF; D gene: -; clone size: -; V gene: TRBV5-1; J gene: TRBJ2-3
CDR3 DNA: TGTGCCAGCAGCTTAACTAGAGGAGAGACCCAGTACTTC; CDR3 protein: CASSLTRGETQYF; D gene: -; clone size: -; V gene: TRBV11-3; J gene: TRBJ2-5
CDR3 DNA: TGTGCCAGCCGGGATCCGAACACTGAAGCTTTCTTT; CDR3 protein: CASRDPNTEAFF; D gene: -; clone size: -; V gene: TRBV28; J gene: TRBJ1-1
CDR3 DNA: TGTGCCAGCAGCCGCACAGGGGGCGCTGGCACTGAAGCTTTCTTT; CDR3 protein: CASSRTGGAGTEAFF; D gene: TRBD1; clone size: -; V gene: TRBV7-9; J gene: TRBJ1-1
CDR3 DNA: TGTGCCAGCAGCAAAGTAAGAGGGATGAACACTGAAGCTTTCTTT; CDR3 protein: CASSKVRGMNTEAFF; D gene: -; clone size: once; V gene: TRBV21-1; J gene: TRBJ1-1
CDR3 DNA: TGTGCCAGCAGCTTAGCCGACAGTACCATCTACGAGCAGTACTTC; CDR3 protein: CASSLADSTIYEQYF; D gene: -; clone size: -; V gene: TRBV7-2; J gene: TRBJ2-7
CDR3 DNA: TGTGCCAGCAGCTTGGGCGGGCGGGGGGGTCAAGGGACCCAGTACTTC; CDR3 protein: CASSLGGRGGQGTQYF; D gene: TRBD2; clone size: -; V gene: TRBV5-4; J gene: TRBJ2-5
CDR3 DNA: TGTGCCAGCAGGGGCTCGACAGTCACTGAAGCTTTCTTT; CDR3 protein: CASRGSTVTEAFF; D gene: -; clone size: once; V gene: TRBV6-5; J gene: TRBJ1-1
CDR3 DNA: TGTGCCAGCAGCAGCGGGACAGGGAGGGAGAATGAGCAGTTCTTC; CDR3 protein: CASSSGTGRENEQFF; D gene: TRBD1; clone size: -; V gene: TRBV6-1; J gene: TRBJ2-1
CDR3 DNA: TGTGCCAGCAAAGGAGGTACCAGTTACAATGAGCAGTTCTTC; CDR3 protein: CASKGGTSYNEQFF; D gene: -; clone size: -; V gene: TRBV6-6; J gene: TRBJ2-1
CDR3 DNA: TGTGCCAGCTCACCACAACCGGACACCTATTCCTACGAGCAGTACTTC; CDR3 protein: CASSPQPDTYSYEQYF; D gene: -; clone size: -; V gene: TRBV18; J gene: TRBJ2-7
CDR3 DNA: TGTGCCAGCAGTTACGGGCAGGAGCAGTTCTTC; CDR3 protein: CASSYGQEQFF; D gene: -; clone size: -; V gene: TRBV6-5; J gene: TRBJ2-1
CDR3 DNA: TGCGCCAGCAGCTTGGAAGGGGGCTCCTACAATGAGCAGTTCTTC; CDR3 protein: CASSLEGGSYNEQFF; D gene: -; clone size: -; V gene: TRBV5-1; J gene: TRBJ2-1
CDR3 DNA: TGTGCCAGCAGCTTGGATTTTTCGCGGAACACAGATACGCAGTATTTT; CDR3 protein: CASSLDFSRNTDTQYF; D gene: -; clone size: once; V gene: TRBV5-8; J gene: TRBJ2-3
CDR3 DNA: TGTGCCCTCAGGGTTTTGGACGCGAACACCGGGGAGCTGTTTTTT; CDR3 protein: CALRVLDANTGELFF; D gene: -; clone size: -; V gene: TRBV11-2; J gene: TRBJ2-2
CDR3 DNA: TGTGCCAGCAGCCAAGGTACAGGGTTTGACACTGAAGCTTTCTTT; CDR3 protein: CASSQGTGFDTEAFF; D gene: -; clone size: medium-sized; V gene: TRBV14; J gene: TRBJ1-1
CDR3 DNA: TGTGCCAGCAGTTGGTCGAGCGGGGGCCCGAACACCGGGGAGCTGTTTTTT; CDR3 protein: CASSWSSGGPNTGELFF; D gene: TRBD2; clone size: -; V gene: TRBV2; J gene: TRBJ2-2
CDR3 DNA: TGTGCCAGTAGTATGGACAGGGGGCCCAACAATGAGCAGTTCTTC; CDR3 protein: CASSMDRGPNNEQFF; D gene: TRBD1; clone size: -; V gene: TRBV19; J gene: TRBJ2-1
CDR3 DNA: TGTGCCAGTAGTATTCCGGGACTCCAAGAGACCCAGTACTTC; CDR3 protein: CASSIPGLQETQYF; D gene: -; clone size: -; V gene: TRBV19; J gene: TRBJ2-5
CDR3 DNA: TGCGCCAGCTGTCGGGGGGGGAACCAAGAGACCCAGTACTTC; CDR3 protein: CASCRGGNQETQYF; D gene: TRBD2; clone size: -; V gene: TRBV5-1; J gene: TRBJ2-5
CDR3 DNA: TGTGCCAGCAGCCCCCGGATTAGCTCGGGCACAGATACGCAGTATTTT; CDR3 protein: CASSPRISSGTDTQYF; D gene: -; clone size: once; V gene: TRBV4-2; J gene: TRBJ2-3
CDR3 DNA: TGCGCCAGCAGCCAAGATGCGGCCAAGCCCCAGCATTTT; CDR3 protein: CASSQDAAKPQHF; D gene: -; clone size: -; V gene: TRBV4-3; J gene: TRBJ1-5
CDR3 DNA: TGCGCCAGCAGCCTGACAGCCTCGAACACCGGGGAGCTGTTTTTT; CDR3 protein: CASSLTASNTGELFF; D gene: -; clone size: -; V gene: TRBV5-1; J gene: TRBJ2-2
CDR3 DNA: TGTGCCAGCAGCTTGAATCTTTGGCAGGTAAACACTGAAGCTTTCTTT; CDR3 protein: CASSLNLWQVNTEAFF; D gene: -; clone size: -; V gene: TRBV5-4; J gene: TRBJ1-1